The rows below give T cell receptor beta chains drawn from one sample of a study of cytomegalovirus exposure and HLA in healthy donors. Some clones are missing from TCRdb's copy, which holds only in-frame ones; the method was immunoSEQ multiplex PCR. The sample has roughly 97,000 clones, less than 10% seen once. Sequencing was done on a sample of PBMCs. The source of these receptors is a man aged 45-65 years in good health and CMV-seropositive. Both conserved end residues are part of each CDR3. A D gene is named only where the DNA matches it firmly. Rows give clone size only sometimes, using once, few, many, or a class for an expanded clone.

v_call,d_call,j_call,clone_size,cdr3_aa,cdr3_nt
TRBV4-1,-,TRBJ2-5,-,CASSQPSFRGFGETQYF,TGCGCCAGCAGCCAACCCTCGTTCAGGGGATTTGGAGAGACCCAGTACTTC
TRBV27,-,TRBJ1-5,few,CASSLSHFQPQHF,TGTGCCAGCAGTTTGAGCCATTTTCAGCCCCAGCATTTT
TRBV6-5,-,TRBJ1-6,-,CASSGQLGSPLHF,TGTGCCAGCAGTGGACAGTTGGGTTCACCCCTCCACTTT
TRBV6-5,TRBD2,TRBJ2-3,few,CASSSLAGGADTQYF,TGTGCCAGCAGTTCTCTAGCGGGAGGCGCAGATACGCAGTATTTT
TRBV28,-,TRBJ2-7,-,CASSLTGNPYEQYF,TGTGCCAGCAGTTTAACCGGGAATCCCTACGAGCAGTACTTC
TRBV27,-,TRBJ1-5,-,CASSLRSNQPQHF,TGTGCCAGCAGTTTACGTAGCAATCAGCCCCAGCATTTT
TRBV6-5,TRBD1,TRBJ2-5,-,CASSGQAEETQYF,TGTGCCAGCAGCGGACAGGCCGAAGAGACCCAGTACTTC
TRBV28,-,TRBJ1-1,-,CASGGAANTEAFF,TGTGCCAGCGGAGGTGCAGCGAACACTGAAGCTTTCTTT
TRBV28,-,TRBJ1-5,-,CASTPSSRGNQPQHF,TGTGCCAGCACCCCATCAAGCAGAGGAAATCAGCCCCAGCATTTT
TRBV28,TRBD2,TRBJ2-1,few,CASSSPRRENYRGTEQFF,TGTGCCAGCAGTTCCCCCCGGCGGGAGAATTACCGAGGGACTGAGCAGTTCTTC
TRBV18,TRBD1,TRBJ2-7,many,CASSPGTGRSIYEQYF,TGTGCCAGCTCACCCGGGACAGGCCGCTCAATCTACGAGCAGTACTTC
TRBV28,TRBD1,TRBJ2-4,-,CASSAGQGAKNIQYF,TGTGCCAGCAGCGCGGGACAGGGAGCCAAAAACATTCAGTACTTC
TRBV29-1,TRBD1,TRBJ1-2,-,CSVFLMDRDNYGYTF,TGCAGCGTTTTTCTTATGGACAGGGATAACTATGGCTACACCTTC
TRBV2,-,TRBJ2-4,few,CACQETKNIQYF,TGTGCCTGCCAGGAAACCAAAAACATTCAGTACTTC
TRBV27,-,TRBJ2-2,-,CASRRTVTGELFF,TGTGCCAGCAGGCGGACAGTCACCGGGGAGCTGTTTTTT
TRBV2,-,TRBJ2-1,few,CASSDGEQFF,TGTGCCAGCAGTGACGGTGAGCAGTTCTTC
TRBV14,-,TRBJ2-1,-,CASSQGGEPYNEQFF,TGTGCCAGCAGCCAAGGGGGAGAACCCTACAATGAGCAGTTCTTC
TRBV7-9,-,TRBJ1-2,-,CASSLEEPLYGYTF,TGTGCCAGCAGCTTAGAGGAGCCACTTTATGGCTACACCTTC
TRBV14,TRBD2,TRBJ2-1,few,CASSQLTGEGNNEQFF,TGTGCCAGCAGCCAATTAACCGGGGAGGGGAACAATGAGCAGTTCTTC
TRBV5-1,-,TRBJ2-3,few,CASSYSFTDTQYF,TGCGCCAGCAGCTACTCATTCACAGATACGCAGTATTTT
TRBV2,-,TRBJ2-1,-,CASLKDRNNEQFF,TGTGCCAGCTTGAAGGACAGAAACAATGAGCAGTTCTTC
TRBV28,TRBD2,TRBJ2-1,few,CASISSGNEQFF,TGTGCCAGCATCTCTAGCGGCAATGAGCAGTTCTTC
TRBV6-6,TRBD1,TRBJ2-5,-,CASSYKGTGGLETQYF,TGTGCCAGCAGTTACAAGGGGACAGGGGGCCTGGAGACCCAGTACTTC
TRBV19,TRBD1,TRBJ1-2,few,CASRVTGGRQYGYTF,TGTGCCAGTAGGGTGACAGGGGGACGACAGTATGGCTACACCTTC
TRBV2,-,TRBJ1-3,-,CAGQTASSGNTIYF,TGTGCCGGTCAGACAGCGTCCTCTGGAAACACCATATATTTT
TRBV28,TRBD2,TRBJ2-3,few,CASSFRPSGADTQYF,TGTGCCAGCAGTTTTAGGCCTAGCGGGGCGGATACGCAGTATTTT
TRBV29-1,-,TRBJ2-7,-,CSVGRARGYEQYF,TGCAGCGTTGGCCGGGCAAGGGGATACGAGCAGTACTTC
TRBV2,TRBD1,TRBJ1-2,-,CASRGTGGYGYTF,TGTGCCAGCAGGGGGACAGGGGGATATGGCTACACCTTC
TRBV11-2,-,TRBJ2-2,-,CASSLSGQNTGELFF,TGTGCCAGCAGTCTCTCCGGACAGAACACCGGGGAGCTGTTTTTT
TRBV11-1,TRBD1,TRBJ1-1,-,CASSSQGAATEAFF,TGTGCCAGCAGCTCACAGGGGGCGGCCACTGAAGCTTTCTTT
TRBV7-6,TRBD2,TRBJ2-7,few,CASSLAGALAGGTYEQYF,TGTGCCAGCAGCTTGGCGGGGGCACTAGCGGGAGGGACCTACGAGCAGTACTTC
TRBV11-3,TRBD2,TRBJ2-5,-,CASSLRLAGGPGTQYF,TGTGCCAGCAGCTTAAGACTAGCGGGAGGCCCAGGGACCCAGTACTTC
TRBV28,-,TRBJ1-6,few,CASSQRIGSYSPLHF,TGTGCCAGCAGTCAACGAATCGGTTCCTATTCACCCCTCCACTTT
TRBV19,-,TRBJ2-1,few,CASSNPAANEQFF,TGTGCCAGTAGTAACCCGGCGGCGAATGAGCAGTTCTTC
TRBV5-5,-,TRBJ2-1,-,CASIGTSDYNEQFF,TGTGCCAGCATCGGGACATCCGACTACAATGAGCAGTTCTTC
TRBV15,TRBD2,TRBJ2-3,-,CATSRTRLAGVIDTQYF,TGTGCCACCAGCAGAACTCGACTAGCGGGAGTAATAGATACGCAGTATTTT
TRBV5-1,TRBD2,TRBJ2-2,-,CASSGGTTTTGELFF,TGCGCCAGCAGTGGCGGGACTACCACCACCGGGGAGCTGTTTTTT
TRBV5-1,-,TRBJ2-7,-,CASSLEFSSYEQYF,TGCGCCAGCAGCTTGGAATTCAGCTCCTACGAGCAGTACTTC
TRBV4-1,-,TRBJ2-7,few,CASSPGGRTYEQYF,TGCGCCAGCAGCCCAGGAGGACGGACCTACGAGCAGTACTTC
TRBV4-2,TRBD2,TRBJ2-3,few,CASSQGDSGGSTDTQYF,TGTGCCAGCAGCCAAGGGGATAGCGGGGGCAGCACAGATACGCAGTATTTT
TRBV5-5,-,TRBJ1-2,-,CASSLAGISYTF,TGTGCCAGCAGCCTTGCAGGGATAAGCTACACCTTC
TRBV4-2,-,TRBJ1-6,few,CDSSQEGRSYNSPIHF,TGTGACAGCAGCCAAGAGGGCCGGTCCTATAATTCACCCATCCACTTT
TRBV28,-,TRBJ2-1,few,CASSFRNEQFF,TGTGCCAGCAGTTTTCGTAATGAGCAGTTCTTC
TRBV2,-,TRBJ2-4,few,CASSPEGWASKNIQYF,TGTGCCAGCAGTCCCGAGGGTTGGGCTTCCAAAAACATTCAGTACTTC
TRBV6-6,-,TRBJ2-5,few,CASSTTETQYF,TGTGCCAGCAGTACTACAGAGACCCAGTACTTC
TRBV5-1,TRBD2,TRBJ2-1,few,CASSLKPSGTNNNEQFF,TGCGCCAGCAGCCTGAAACCTAGCGGGACTAACAACAATGAGCAGTTCTTC
TRBV19,-,TRBJ2-7,few,CASSGTYSYEQYF,TGTGCCAGTAGTGGGACTTATTCCTACGAGCAGTACTTC
TRBV27,TRBD1,TRBJ2-2,few,CASSLFGTATGELFF,TGTGCCAGCAGTTTATTTGGGACAGCCACCGGGGAGCTGTTTTTT
TRBV7-9,-,TRBJ1-1,few,CASSPTVNTEAFF,TGTGCCAGCAGCCCGACAGTGAACACTGAAGCTTTCTTT
TRBV14,TRBD2,TRBJ2-1,many,CASRRAGGTNEQFF,TGTGCCAGCCGTCGAGCGGGAGGTACGAATGAGCAGTTCTTC